This T cell receptor (beta chain) was identified during a study of blood T cell repertoires in COVID-19. Turning to the study itself: Italy, Spain and the United States were the sources of the convalescent and acute COVID-19 samples.

V gave up 7 bases and J gave up 8 bases; unmatched junction bases: 14. The CDR3 spans 16 residues. Per germline, CDR1 MNHNY and CDR2 SVGAGI (reference sequence). Original analysis: It was from reference gene primer amplification that nucleated cell counts were estimated. Here immunoSEQ multiplex PCR was the method, and the copy in TCRdb shows in-frame clones only, minus some. V and J calls and clone size are copied from that table; D and trimming were computed from the DNA. In the table there are roughly 47,000 clones, less than 85% of which are singletons. Material for sequencing was peripheral blood. V gene TRBV6-6 combines with J gene TRBJ2-2, with 9 bases aligning to TRBD1. The clonotype was recovered from a woman in her 70s with acute or convalescent COVID-19. The CDR3 loop is CASTNSGTGRSGELFF. Here the CDR3 DNA reads TGTGCCAGCACCAACTCCGGGACAGGGAGATCAGGGGAGCTGTTTTTT.